The TCR beta chain under discussion was sequenced for a study of technical replicates of blood from a few donors. The assay was immunoSEQ multiplex PCR, and TCRdb's table has in-frame clones only and misses some. Among tens of thousands of clones, 95% to 96% were seen once, and the ten largest hold 0.37%. This receptor was obtained from a human donor in good health. Sequenced material: T cells isolated from PBMCs.

In DNA, the CDR3 is TGTGCCAGCTCACCATTCTACACCGGGGAGCTGTTTTTT. It encodes CASSPFYTGELFF. This chain joins TRBV18 and TRBJ2-2; D is unclear. The CDR3 has 13 residues. Germline loops: CDR1 KGHSH, CDR2 LQKENI. Trimming removed 2 bases from V and 3 bases from J, with 4 bases in between.